This T cell receptor (beta chain) was captured in a study of blood T cell repertoires in COVID-19. Study-level background: PBMCs, B-cell-depleted T cells, or T cells were the source of the cDNA or gDNA that made up the material.

Seattle patients were enrolled during active infection and followed longitudinally. Germline V gives CDR1 MNHEY, CDR2 SMNVEV (reference sequence). The CDR3 has 16 residues. The V gene end was trimmed by 8 bases and the J gene end by 2 bases; junction bases not matched to a gene: 10. Sequencing was performed with immunoSEQ multiplex PCR; in TCRdb, only in-frame clones are kept and a portion is missing. This table holds some 110,000 clones, about 70% found once. The sample taken for sequencing was peripheral blood. This sequence was found in a man of 80 years or more with COVID-19, enrolled during active disease. The chain recombines TRBV27 with TRBJ2-5, with 11 nucleotides matching TRBD2. The CDR3 protein is CASGRLGTSGQETQYF. CDR3 nucleotides: TGTGCCAGCGGACGACTTGGGACTAGCGGACAAGAGACCCAGTACTTC.